This section outlines one TCR beta chain sequence together with its context. This sample is part of a study of T cells of healthy individuals. Using its own MiXCR run on the 5' RACE reads, TCRdb lists one record per CDR3 protein. The sample contains about 96,000 distinct CDR3 sequences, roughly 18% of which appear only once. CDR3 size: 12 residues. Germline V gene sequence: CDR1 SEHNR, CDR2 FQNEAQ (reference sequence). V was clipped by 4 bases and J by 8 bases; unmatched bases: 1. The chain links TRBV7-9 to TRBJ1-4, with 7 bases identical to TRBD1. The sequence was obtained from a human donor in good health. The CDR3 coding sequence is TGTGCCAGCAGCTGGGGACAGGAAAAACTGTTTTTT. Translation: CASSWGQEKLFF. The complete variable domain, with remaining parts taken from reference TRBV7-9 and TRBJ1-4, reads DTGVSQNPRHKITKRGQNVTFRCDPISEHNRLYWYRQTLGQGPEFLTYFQNEAQLEKSRLLSDRFSAERPKGSFSTLEIQRTEQGDSAMYLCASSWGQEKLFFGSGTQLSVL.